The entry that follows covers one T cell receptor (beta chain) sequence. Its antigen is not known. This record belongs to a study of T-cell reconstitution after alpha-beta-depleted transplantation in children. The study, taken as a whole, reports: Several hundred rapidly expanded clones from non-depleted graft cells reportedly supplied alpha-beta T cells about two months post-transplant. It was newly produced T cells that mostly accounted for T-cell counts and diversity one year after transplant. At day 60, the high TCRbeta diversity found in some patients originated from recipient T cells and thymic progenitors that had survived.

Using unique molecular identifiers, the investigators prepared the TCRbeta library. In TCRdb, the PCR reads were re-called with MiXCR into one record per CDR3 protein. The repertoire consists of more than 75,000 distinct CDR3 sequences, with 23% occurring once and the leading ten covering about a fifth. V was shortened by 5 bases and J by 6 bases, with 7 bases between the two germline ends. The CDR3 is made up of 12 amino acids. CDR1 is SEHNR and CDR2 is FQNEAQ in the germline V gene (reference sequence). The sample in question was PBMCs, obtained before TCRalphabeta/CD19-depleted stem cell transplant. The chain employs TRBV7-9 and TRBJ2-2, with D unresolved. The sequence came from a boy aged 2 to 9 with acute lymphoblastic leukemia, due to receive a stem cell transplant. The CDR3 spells CASSRTAGELFF. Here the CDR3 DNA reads TGTGCCAGCAGCCGAACGGCCGGGGAGCTGTTTTTT.